These 25 T cell receptor beta chains were sequenced from one sample in a study of shared clonotypes between healthy human individuals. Assay: immunoSEQ multiplex PCR; the TCRdb copy retains only in-frame clones and omits some. The table shows just over 2,000,000 clones, with about 95% occurring only once. Selected positively for CCR7 and CD45RO-negative, naive CD8 cells excluded terminally differentiated effector memory CD45RA+ cells. Sequenced sample: naive CD8+ T cells sorted from blood. The receptors shown here come from a man aged 18 to 30 in good health.

The chain employs TRBV6-6 and TRBJ2-1; TRBD1 or TRBD2 may be the D gene (5 bases each). Germline V gene lookup returns CDR1 MNHNY and CDR2 SVGAGI (reference sequence). CDR3 length equals 14 residues. Deletions cut 0 bases from V and 9 bases from J, with 12 bases between. The CDR3 DNA follows: TGTGCCAGCAGTTACTCGGGACCCCCCGGTGAGCAGTTCTTC. Translating it yields CASSYSGPPGEQFF.

The rearrangement uses TRBV5-8 and TRBJ2-7, with TRBD1 matching 9 bases. This CDR3 contains 14 residues. In germline, CDR1 is SGHTS, CDR2 YDEGEE. The V gene end was trimmed by 0 bases and the J gene end by 3 bases; junction bases not matched to a gene: 1. DNA for the CDR3: TGTGCCAGCAGCTTGGGGACAGGGGTCTACGAGCAGTACTTC. It is translated as CASSLGTGVYEQYF.

As for this clone: This sample also contains other DNA sequences that code for the same CDR3. The rearrangement joins TRBV27 to TRBJ1-5; D is uncertain. CDR1 is MNHEY, CDR2 SMNVEV, per germline (reference sequence). This CDR3 is built from 14 residues. Trimming shortened V by 1 base and J by 4 bases, and 8 bases separated the two germline ends. The CDR3 region is CASSLWVGNQPQHF. For the CDR3, the DNA is TGTGCCAGCAGTTTATGGGTTGGGAATCAGCCCCAGCATTTT.

The chain recombines TRBV18 with TRBJ2-5, with 8 bases lining up with TRBD1. The germline CDR1 and CDR2 sequences are KGHSH and LQKENI. This CDR3 contains 14 residues. V trimming: 4 bases; J trimming: 3 bases; junction bases outside the gene matches: 4. The CDR3 nucleotides are TGTGCCAGCTCACAATCAGGGGGCGAAGAGACCCAGTACTTC. Protein: CASSQSGGEETQYF.

The chain joins TRBV27 to TRBJ2-1; the D is unclear. This CDR3 is 13 amino acids long. Per germline, CDR1 MNHEY and CDR2 SMNVEV (reference sequence). The germline V and J ends were trimmed by 2 bases and 7 bases, with 9 bases remaining between them. The CDR3 protein is CASSLTKGNEQFF. The CDR3 region has the DNA TGTGCCAGCAGTTTAACCAAGGGAAATGAGCAGTTCTTC.

CDR3 amino acids: CASSLSGSFGGYTF. The CDR3 DNA reads as TGTGCCAGCAGTTTATCGGGGTCGTTCGGCGGCTACACCTTC. The chain recombines TRBV27 with TRBJ1-2; D gene ambiguous. CDR1 and CDR2 from the germline V gene are MNHEY and SMNVEV (reference sequence). This CDR3 has 14 residues. The V and J ends lost 0 bases and 8 bases respectively, with 13 bases between them.

This chain joins TRBV4-3 and TRBJ2-3, with D tentatively TRBD2 (6 bases). CDR3 length: 15 residues. Trimming stripped 0 bases from V and 0 bases from J, with 7 bases between. In germline, CDR1 is LGHNA, CDR2 YSLEER. The CDR3 DNA follows: TGCGCCAGCAGCCAAGAACGGGGGAGCACAGATACGCAGTATTTT. Translation gives CASSQERGSTDTQYF.

The chain carries TRBV27 and TRBJ2-1; 9 bases are shared with TRBD1. Germline V gene sequence: CDR1 MNHEY, CDR2 SMNVEV (reference sequence). The CDR3 consists of 15 residues. With V trimmed by 3 bases and J by 7 bases, 7 bases remained unmatched. For the CDR3, the DNA is TGTGCCAGCAGTTTTATCGGGACAGGGACTAATGAGCAGTTCTTC. Its translation: CASSFIGTGTNEQFF.

The sample holds one count of this clone. The CDR3 nucleotides read TGTGCCAGCAGTGACGGGAGTTTCATGAACACTGAAGCTTTCTTT. Encoded protein: CASSDGSFMNTEAFF. This chain uses TRBV6-1 with TRBJ1-1, with D hard to call. With 3 bases removed from V and 0 bases from J, the gap between germline ends came to 11 bases. CDR1 is MNHNS and CDR2 is SASEGT in the germline V gene. The CDR3 covers 15 residues.

The V and J genes are TRBV7-9 and TRBJ2-5; perhaps TRBD2 as D (6 bases). CDR1 and CDR2 from the germline V gene are SEHNR and FQNEAQ (reference sequence). The length of the CDR3 is 14 residues. The V end was cut by 5 bases, the J end by 2 bases, with 12 bases between. CDR3 nucleotides: TGTGCCAGCAGCCCCTTAGCGGAGCAAGAGACCCAGTACTTC. This codes for CASSPLAEQETQYF.

This sequence joins TRBV2 and TRBJ1-1, with a weak D call TRBD1 (6 bases). Germline V gives CDR1 SNHLY, CDR2 FYNNEI. The CDR3 is made up of 13 amino acids. V shed 4 bases and J shed 4 bases, with 10 bases lying between them. Here the CDR3 DNA reads TGTGCCAGCAGTGGACAGGACGGCACTGAAGCTTTCTTT. Its translation is CASSGQDGTEAFF.

This chain connects TRBV27 to TRBJ1-2, with unresolved D. The CDR3 covers 15 residues. The germline V gene has CDR1 MNHEY and CDR2 SMNVEV (reference sequence). V was trimmed by 0 bases and J by 1 base, leaving 9 bases between them. CDR3 bases: TGTGCCAGCAGTTTATCGATACGGGTTAACTATGGCTACACCTTC. Its translation: CASSLSIRVNYGYTF.

The chain carries TRBV7-9 and TRBJ1-4; the match to TRBD1 covers 7 bases. Trimming removed 5 bases from V and 8 bases from J; junction bases left unmatched: 14. In germline, CDR1 is SEHNR, CDR2 FQNEAQ (reference sequence). The CDR3 sequence is 16 residues long. The CDR3 coding sequence is TGTGCCAGCAGCCCTATAGGAACAGGGGCGAGGGAAAAACTGTTTTTT. Translation: CASSPIGTGAREKLFF.

The J gene is TRBJ1-4, the V gene TRBV13, with D possibly TRBD1 on 5 matching bases. Germline CDR1 PRHDT, CDR2 FYEKMQ (reference sequence). This CDR3 contains 14 residues. V lost 5 bases and J lost 5, with 12 bases in between. As DNA, the CDR3 is TGTGCCAGCAGCCCCCGGGCAGGGAATGAAAAACTGTTTTTT. Protein: CASSPRAGNEKLFF.

This clone was counted a single time. CDR3 coding DNA: TGTGCCAGCAGCTTAAGCATGGGGTCGGGGGCAAGCTATGGCTACACCTTC. Translated, it gives CASSLSMGSGASYGYTF. The chain uses TRBV7-2 and TRBJ1-2; maybe TRBD1 (6 bases). The CDR3 totals 17 residues. Trimming pared 2 bases from V and 4 bases from J, leaving 20 bases between. The germline V gene has CDR1 SGHTA and CDR2 FQGNSA.

The rearrangement uses TRBV7-9 and TRBJ2-3; D not resolved. Trimming took 5 bases from V and 5 from J, leaving 17 bases between them. Per germline, CDR1 SEHNR and CDR2 FQNEAQ (reference sequence). CDR3 length: 15 amino acids. The CDR3 spells CASSPRRGLVDTQYF. The CDR3 nucleotides read TGTGCCAGCAGCCCACGAAGAGGTCTGGTAGATACGCAGTATTTT.

The genes are TRBV6-6 and TRBJ2-7; possibly TRBD1 for D (6 bases). V was clipped by 2 bases and J by 1 base, with 9 bases between them. The CDR3 runs 14 residues. Germline assignment: CDR1 MNHNY and CDR2 SVGAGI (reference sequence). CDR3 amino acids: CASSYGGYSYEQYF. In nucleotides, the CDR3 is TGTGCCAGCAGTTACGGGGGCTATTCCTACGAGCAGTACTTC.

This chain connects TRBV29-1 to TRBJ1-2, with 7 bases matching TRBD1. Germline trimming cut 7 bases from V and 5 bases from J; bases unmatched to any gene: 10. The CDR3 has 13 residues. The germline V gene encodes CDR1 SQVTM and CDR2 ANQGSEA. Here the CDR3 reads CSAGDGGQYGYTF. The CDR3 DNA reads TGCAGCGCTGGGGACGGGGGACAGTATGGCTACACCTTC.

The chain carries TRBV7-9 and TRBJ1-1; 7 nucleotides line up with TRBD1. The germline gives CDR1 SEHNR, CDR2 FQNEAQ (reference sequence). V shed 5 bases, J shed 4 bases, and the junction held 10 bases outside the gene matches. CDR3 length: 15 residues. The chain's CDR3 is CASSAAQGMSTEAFF. DNA for the CDR3: TGTGCCAGCAGCGCGGCACAGGGGATGAGCACTGAAGCTTTCTTT.

The V and J genes are TRBV11-2 and TRBJ2-7; maybe TRBD1 (6 bases). The CDR3 has 15 amino acids. Germline V gene sequence: CDR1 SGHAT, CDR2 FQNNGV. The V and J ends lost 1 base and 4 bases respectively, with 14 bases between them. CDR3 sequence: CASSLGPGQLYEQYF. The CDR3 nucleotides read TGTGCCAGCAGCTTAGGCCCGGGACAATTATACGAGCAGTACTTC.

The chain combines TRBV5-1 with TRBJ2-7, with 8 bases that match TRBD1. Per germline, CDR1 SGHRS and CDR2 YFSETQ. The CDR3 sequence is 15 residues long. Trimming removed 0 bases from V and 2 bases from J; junction bases left unmatched: 4. Here the CDR3 reads CASSLDRGFPYEQYF. In nucleotides, the CDR3 is TGCGCCAGCAGCTTGGACAGGGGGTTTCCCTACGAGCAGTACTTC.

The chain recombines TRBV2 with TRBJ2-1, with D tentatively TRBD1 (6 bases). V was clipped by 3 bases and J by 4 bases, with 13 bases between them. Germline assignment: CDR1 SNHLY and CDR2 FYNNEI. This CDR3 contains 15 residues. CDR3 in amino acids: CASSDFQGSYNEQFF. CDR3 nucleotide sequence: TGTGCCAGCAGTGATTTCCAGGGGAGTTACAATGAGCAGTTCTTC.

This chain links TRBV14 with TRBJ1-2, with D possibly matching TRBD1 (5 bases). With 4 bases removed from V and 9 bases from J, the gap between germline ends came to 12 bases. The CDR3 sequence is 12 residues long. The germline V gene encodes CDR1 SGHDN and CDR2 FVKESK. CDR3 coding DNA: TGTGCCAGCAGCCCTTCCGGGACCAGCTACACCTTC. This encodes CASSPSGTSYTF.

Comment on this clone: In the same sample, other DNA sequences code for this CDR3. This chain uses TRBV7-9 with TRBJ2-7; the match to TRBD2 covers 7 bases. The CDR3 is 13 amino acids. CDR1 is SEHNR and CDR2 is FQNEAQ in the germline V gene (reference sequence). Trimming removed 5 bases from V and 2 bases from J; junction bases left unmatched: 3. The CDR3 protein is CASSRGGAYEQYF. CDR3 sequence (DNA): TGTGCCAGCAGCCGCGGGGGAGCCTACGAGCAGTACTTC.

The chain links TRBV2 to TRBJ1-6; D is perhaps TRBD1 (6 bases). Looked up from germline, CDR1 is SNHLY and CDR2 is FYNNEI. Trimming cost V 4 bases and J 5 bases, with 9 bases left between them. The CDR3 runs to 14 residues. CDR3 loop: CASSGGTHNSPLHF. CDR3 nucleotides: TGTGCCAGCAGTGGCGGGACACATAATTCACCCCTCCACTTT.